The clone carrying this T cell receptor beta chain is categorized as medium-sized. The CDR3 sequence is 13 residues long. Germline values: CDR1 MDHEN, CDR2 SYDVKM. Trimming left V 6 bases short and J 5 bases short, with 14 bases between. These data are taken from a study of prognosis after radiotherapy for stage I lung cancer. Across the whole study: Patients were roughly 13 men and more than 5 women aged about 50 to 85, median around 68 years. A few developed distant metastases after radiotherapy (median about 7 months), and approximately 16 had no significant progression.

The authors amplified TCR beta CDR3 from genomic DNA using two-round multiplex PCR. Gene-specific TRBV and TRBJ primers were used in PCR round one. In TCRdb, the multiplex PCR reads were re-called with MiXCR into one record per CDR3 protein. The data contain approximately 13,000 distinct CDR3 sequences, over 25% of them singletons. V gene TRBV28 combines with J gene TRBJ2-7; D tentatively fits TRBD1 or TRBD2 (5 bases each). The origin of this receptor is a donor aged 50 or older with non-small cell lung cancer. Sequencing was performed on PBMCs, taken before or after stereotactic body radiation therapy (not recorded which). The CDR3 here is CASSRDDLHEQYF. The CDR3 DNA sequence: TGTGCCAGCAGCCGGGACGACCTCCACGAGCAGTACTTC.